This record covers a single T cell receptor (beta chain). The repertoire was sequenced with immunoSEQ multiplex PCR; TCRdb's copy has only in-frame clones and lacks some. Among about 300,000 clones, around 84% were seen once, and the ten largest hold about 4.2%. This record belongs to a study of blood T cell repertoires in COVID-19. In the study overall: Italy, Spain and the United States were the sources of the convalescent and acute COVID-19 samples.

Cohorts were assigned according to the clinical history that participants reported. The receptor's source is a man aged 30 to 45 who had recovered from COVID-19. Sample: PBMCs or T cells enriched from blood (not recorded which).

The CDR3 DNA reads TGTGCCTGGAATCCAGGGGAGGAGACCCAGTACTTC. Its protein product is CAWNPGEETQYF. V and J are TRBV30 and TRBJ2-5, with D maybe TRBD1 (6 bases). With 4 bases removed from V and 5 bases from J, the gap between germline ends came to 11 bases. The CDR3 covers 12 residues. CDR1 is GTSNPN, CDR2 SVGIG, per germline (reference sequence).